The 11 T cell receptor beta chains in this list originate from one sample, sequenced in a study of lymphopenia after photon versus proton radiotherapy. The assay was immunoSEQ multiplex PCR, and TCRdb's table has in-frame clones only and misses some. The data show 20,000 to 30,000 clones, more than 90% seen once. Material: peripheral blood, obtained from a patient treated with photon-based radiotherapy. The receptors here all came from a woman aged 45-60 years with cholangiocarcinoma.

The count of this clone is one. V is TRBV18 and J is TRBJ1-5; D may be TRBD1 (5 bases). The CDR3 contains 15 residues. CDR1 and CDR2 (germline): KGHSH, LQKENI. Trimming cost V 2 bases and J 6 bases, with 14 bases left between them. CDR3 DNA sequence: TGTGCCAGCTCACCAAAGGTCGGGGCCGGTCAGCCCCAGCATTTT. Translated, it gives CASSPKVGAGQPQHF.

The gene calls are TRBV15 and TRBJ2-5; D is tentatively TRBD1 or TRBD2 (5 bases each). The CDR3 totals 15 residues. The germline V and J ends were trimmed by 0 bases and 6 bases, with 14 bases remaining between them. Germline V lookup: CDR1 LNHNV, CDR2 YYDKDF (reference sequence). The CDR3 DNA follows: TGTGCCACCAGCAGAGAGCCGGGACCCGAGAAGACCCAGTACTTC. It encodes CATSREPGPEKTQYF.

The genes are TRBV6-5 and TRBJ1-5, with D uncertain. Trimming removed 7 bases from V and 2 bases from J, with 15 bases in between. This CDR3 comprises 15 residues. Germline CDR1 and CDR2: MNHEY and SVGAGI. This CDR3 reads CASKDRGSGNQPQHF. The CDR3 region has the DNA TGTGCCAGCAAAGACCGCGGGAGTGGCAATCAGCCCCAGCATTTT.

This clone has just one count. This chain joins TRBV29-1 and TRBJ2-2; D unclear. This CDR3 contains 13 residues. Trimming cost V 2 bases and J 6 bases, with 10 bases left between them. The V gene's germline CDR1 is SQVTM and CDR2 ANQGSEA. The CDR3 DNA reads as TGCAGCGTTGAATGGGGAAACGCCGGGGAGCTGTTTTTT. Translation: CSVEWGNAGELFF.

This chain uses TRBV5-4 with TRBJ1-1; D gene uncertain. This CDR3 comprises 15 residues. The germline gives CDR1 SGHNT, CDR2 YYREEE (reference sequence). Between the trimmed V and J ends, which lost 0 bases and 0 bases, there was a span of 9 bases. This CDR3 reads CASSLDGLMNTEAFF. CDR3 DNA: TGTGCCAGCAGCTTGGATGGGCTAATGAACACTGAAGCTTTCTTT.

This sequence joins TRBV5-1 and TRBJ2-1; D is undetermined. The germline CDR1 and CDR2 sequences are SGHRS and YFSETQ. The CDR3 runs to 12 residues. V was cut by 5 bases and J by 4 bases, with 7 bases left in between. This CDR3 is CASRTGYNEQFF. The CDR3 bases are TGCGCCAGCAGGACTGGATACAATGAGCAGTTCTTC.

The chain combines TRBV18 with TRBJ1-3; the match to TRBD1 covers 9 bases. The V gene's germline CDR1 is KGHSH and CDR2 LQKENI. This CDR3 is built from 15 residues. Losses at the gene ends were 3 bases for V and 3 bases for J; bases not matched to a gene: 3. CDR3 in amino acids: CASSPTGGVGNTIYF. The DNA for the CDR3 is TGTGCCAGCTCACCTACAGGGGGCGTTGGAAACACCATATATTTT.

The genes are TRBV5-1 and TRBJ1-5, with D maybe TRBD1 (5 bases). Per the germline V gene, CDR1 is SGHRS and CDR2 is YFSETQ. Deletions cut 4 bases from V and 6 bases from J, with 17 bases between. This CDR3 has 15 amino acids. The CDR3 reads CASSPGRGGSQPQHF. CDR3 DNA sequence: TGCGCCAGCAGCCCGGGTAGGGGCGGAAGTCAGCCCCAGCATTTT.

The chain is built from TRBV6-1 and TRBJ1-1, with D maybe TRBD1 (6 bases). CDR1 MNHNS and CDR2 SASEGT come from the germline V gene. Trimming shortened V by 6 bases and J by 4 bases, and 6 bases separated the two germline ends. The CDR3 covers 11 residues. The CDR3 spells CASSRGTEAFF. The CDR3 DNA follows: TGTGCCAGCAGCAGGGGCACTGAAGCTTTCTTT.

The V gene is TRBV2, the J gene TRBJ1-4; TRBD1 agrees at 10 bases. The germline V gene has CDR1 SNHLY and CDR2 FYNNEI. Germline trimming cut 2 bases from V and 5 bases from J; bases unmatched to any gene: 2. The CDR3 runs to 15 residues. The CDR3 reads CASSERTGGNEKLFF. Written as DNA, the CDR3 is TGTGCCAGCAGTGAAAGGACAGGGGGAAATGAAAAACTGTTTTTT.

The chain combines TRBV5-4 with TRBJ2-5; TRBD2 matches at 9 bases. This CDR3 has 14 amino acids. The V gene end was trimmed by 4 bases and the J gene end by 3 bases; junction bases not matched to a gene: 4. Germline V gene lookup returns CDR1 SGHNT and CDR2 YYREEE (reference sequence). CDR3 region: CASSVGLAEETQYF. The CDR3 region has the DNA TGTGCCAGCAGCGTGGGACTAGCCGAAGAGACCCAGTACTTC.